The 32 T cell receptor beta chains below all came from one sample that was sequenced in a study of CD8 T cells in ankylosing spondylitis. TCRdb redid the calling of the 5' RACE reads with MiXCR, one entry per CDR3 protein. The sample contains more than 150,000 distinct CDR3 sequences, over 15% of which appear only once. Sample: blood, either unsorted or a sorted T cell fraction (not recorded which). These receptors were collected from a male donor under 35 with ankylosing spondylitis or in good health (not recorded which).

This clonotype has only a few counts. The J gene is TRBJ1-1, the V gene TRBV29-1; no firm D call. Germline V CDR1 and CDR2: SQVTM, ANQGSEA. V was pared by 7 bases and J by 0 bases, with 6 bases between. The CDR3 is made up of 11 amino acids. The CDR3 nucleotides read TGCAGCGCTTATCTGAACACTGAAGCTTTCTTT. This sequence encodes CSAYLNTEAFF.

This clonotype appeared many times. This chain links TRBV20-1 with TRBJ2-2; 9 nucleotides match TRBD2. The trim removed 3 bases at V and 9 bases at J, leaving 11 bases unmatched. Germline V gene lookup returns CDR1 DFQATT and CDR2 SNEGSKA (reference sequence). CDR3 length: 15 amino acids. The CDR3 sequence: CSARITAGGPRELFF. The CDR3 DNA is TGCAGTGCTAGGATCACCGCGGGAGGGCCTCGGGAGCTGTTTTTT.

This sequence joins TRBV18 and TRBJ2-5, with 7 bases fitting TRBD1. The CDR3 contains 14 residues. Per germline, CDR1 KGHSH and CDR2 LQKENI. Unmatched junction bases numbered 5, after V lost 3 bases and J lost 4 bases. The CDR3 nucleotides read TGTGCCAGCTCACCGGACAGGCTGGGAGAGACCCAGTACTTC. Protein: CASSPDRLGETQYF. Full variable domain (remainder filled in from reference TRBV18 and TRBJ2-5): NAGVMQNPRHLVRRRGQEARLRCSPMKGHSHVYWYRQLPEEGLKFMVYLQKENIIDESGMPKERFSAEFPKEGPSILRIQQVVRGDSAAYFCASSPDRLGETQYFGPGTRLLVL.

This clonotype was counted ten times or more. The chain carries TRBV15 and TRBJ1-2, with 9 bases identical to TRBD1. The V segment lost 8 bases and the J segment 8 bases; nucleotides outside the gene matches: 12. CDR3 size: 14 residues. Germline V lookup: CDR1 LNHNV, CDR2 YYDKDF (reference sequence). In DNA form, the CDR3 reads TGTGCCACCGGGACAGGGCGAGGGAGTCGGGGCTACACCTTC. Its translation is CATGTGRGSRGYTF. Based on the CDR3 plus reference TRBV15 and TRBJ1-2, the full variable domain is DAMVIQNPRYQVTQFGKPVTLSCSQTLNHNVMYWYQQKSSQAPKLLFHYYDKDFNNEADTPDNFQSRRPNTSFCFLDIRSPGLGDTAMYLCATGTGRGSRGYTFGSGTRLTVV.

This clonotype came up many times. The CDR3: CASSPRPDSYGYTF. CDR3 nucleotide sequence: TGTGCCAGCAGTCCCCGACCCGACAGCTATGGCTACACCTTC. The rearrangement links TRBV12-3 or TRBV12-4 to TRBJ1-2; perhaps TRBD1 as D (5 bases). Trimming left V 5 bases short and J 4 bases short, with 14 bases between. The CDR3 length is 14 residues.

This chain uses TRBV28 with TRBJ1-6, with a possible D match to TRBD1 (5 bases). Germline CDR1 MDHEN, CDR2 SYDVKM. This CDR3 region has 15 residues. The V gene lost 7 bases and the J gene lost 13 bases, with 23 bases spanning the gap. CDR3 sequence (DNA): TGTGCCAGCAACCTGGAGATCCGGGACCGGGGGCCCCTCCACTTT. It yields the protein CASNLEIRDRGPLHF.

This clonotype showed up many times. This chain connects TRBV29-1 to TRBJ2-3; 7 bases are shared with TRBD2. The length of the CDR3 is 14 residues. V lost 6 bases to trimming and J lost 2 bases; unmatched junction nucleotides: 8. Germline assignment: CDR1 SQVTM and CDR2 ANQGSEA. CDR3 region: CSVRPGGFTDTQYF. The CDR3 coding sequence is TGCAGCGTCCGTCCGGGGGGATTCACAGATACGCAGTATTTT.

This clonotype was counted at least ten times. This chain links TRBV5-1 with TRBJ1-1; 7 nucleotides match TRBD1. This CDR3 is built from 15 residues. Germline CDR1 is SGHRS and CDR2 is YFSETQ. The trim removed 3 bases at V and 4 bases at J, leaving 9 bases unmatched. CDR3 residues: CASSSRQGPGTEAFF. The CDR3 coding sequence is TGCGCCAGCAGCTCAAGACAGGGTCCAGGCACTGAAGCTTTCTTT.

This clonotype was seen at least ten times. This CDR3 is CASSGAGQETQYF. The CDR3 DNA follows: TGCGCCAGCAGTGGGGCAGGGCAAGAGACCCAGTACTTC. This chain joins TRBV10-2 and TRBJ2-5, with D maybe TRBD1 (5 bases). CDR3 length equals 13 residues. V was pared by 4 bases and J by 2 bases, with 8 bases between. Per germline, CDR1 WSHSY and CDR2 SAAADI.

This clonotype has at least ten counts. The V gene is TRBV20-1, the J gene TRBJ2-7; D may match TRBD1 or TRBD2 (5 bases each). Trimming left V 0 bases short and J 2 bases short, with 14 bases between. The germline gives CDR1 DFQATT, CDR2 SNEGSKA (reference sequence). The CDR3 contains 15 residues. This chain's CDR3 is CSARDALAGTYEQYF. The CDR3 DNA sequence: TGCAGTGCTAGAGATGCCCTAGCAGGGACCTACGAGCAGTACTTC.

This clonotype was counted many times. This sequence joins TRBV10-3 and TRBJ2-7; TRBD1 aligns across 11 bases. Looked up from germline, CDR1 is ENHRY and CDR2 is SYGVKD. V trimming: 10 bases; J trimming: 7 bases; junction bases outside the gene matches: 15. This CDR3 is built from 15 residues. The DNA for the CDR3 is TGTGCCACCGGACAGGGGGCGAGCAATGGAGGGGAGCAGTACGTC. It encodes CATGQGASNGGEQYV.

Ten or more counts support this clonotype. The genes are TRBV7-2 and TRBJ2-4; the match to TRBD1 covers 9 bases. Germline lookup yields CDR1 SGHTA and CDR2 FQGNSA. The CDR3 has 15 residues. V shed 4 bases and J 2 bases; nucleotides not matched to a gene: 3. CDR3 sequence (DNA): TGTGCCAGCAGCTCAGGGACAGGGACCAAAAACATTCAGTACTTC. This sequence encodes CASSSGTGTKNIQYF.

There are many counts of this clonotype. The chain joins TRBV20-1 to TRBJ2-7; TRBD2 is a possible D gene (5 bases). The V gene's germline CDR1 is DFQATT and CDR2 SNEGSKA (reference sequence). Trimming removed 1 base at V and 6 bases at J, with 16 bases between. This CDR3 contains 14 residues. In DNA form, the CDR3 reads TGCAGTGCTAGAGCGGGGTCCCGCAGGAGCGAGCAGTACTTC. It specifies CSARAGSRRSEQYF.

The chain is built from TRBV7-3 and TRBJ2-1; 11 bases align to TRBD2. The CDR3 is 16 residues long. Germline V gene sequence: CDR1 SGHTA, CDR2 FQGTGA. V lost 5 bases and J lost 3; bases outside the gene matches: 6. The CDR3 region is CASSPLTSGNYNEQFF. The CDR3 DNA is TGTGCCAGCAGCCCCTTGACTAGCGGGAACTACAATGAGCAGTTCTTC.

This clonotype occurred many times. The CDR3 loop is CATSDLARGFYNEQFF. CDR3 nucleotide sequence: TGTGCCACCAGTGATTTGGCTAGGGGCTTCTACAATGAGCAGTTCTTC. This sequence joins TRBV24-1 and TRBJ2-1, with D tentatively TRBD1 (5 bases). Trimming took 0 bases from V and 3 from J, leaving 11 bases between them. Germline-derived CDR1 and CDR2 are KGHDR and SFDVKD. This CDR3 is built from 16 residues.

Ten or more counts support this clonotype. This chain uses TRBV20-1 with TRBJ2-3, with TRBD2 as a possible D gene (5 bases). This CDR3 is built from 12 residues. Germline values: CDR1 DFQATT, CDR2 SNEGSKA (reference sequence). The CDR3 protein is CSRRGLVDTQYF. In DNA form, the CDR3 reads TGCAGCCGAAGAGGACTCGTGGATACGCAGTATTTT.

This clonotype was seen ten or more times. The J gene is TRBJ1-1, the V gene TRBV6-5, with TRBD1 identical over 7 bases. Germline loops: CDR1 MNHEY, CDR2 SVGAGI. The CDR3 spans 13 residues. Losses at the gene ends were 0 bases for V and 11 bases for J; bases not matched to a gene: 6. The CDR3 nucleotides are TGTGCCAGCAGTTACTCGGACAGGAGCGCGGCTTTCTTT. It is translated as CASSYSDRSAAFF.

This clonotype came up many times. This chain joins TRBV30 and TRBJ1-5; D uncertain. V lost 4 bases and J lost 7, with 14 bases in between. The CDR3 is made up of 13 amino acids. CDR1 is GTSNPN, CDR2 SVGIG, per germline (reference sequence). CDR3: CAWTAGPGQPQHF. CDR3 coding DNA: TGTGCCTGGACAGCAGGACCAGGACAGCCCCAGCATTTT.

This clonotype was found many times. This chain connects TRBV12-3 or TRBV12-4 to TRBJ1-5; the D is unclear. Trimming took 1 base from V and 3 from J, leaving 7 bases between them. The CDR3 contains 14 residues. This CDR3 reads CASSLELPNQPQHF. CDR3 bases: TGTGCCAGCAGTTTAGAACTCCCCAATCAGCCCCAGCATTTT.

CDR3 sequence (DNA): TGCGCCAGCAGCTTGGCCGGGACCCGGGAGCGGGCTTTCTTT. Protein product: CASSLAGTRERAFF. The genes are TRBV5-1 and TRBJ1-1, with D perhaps TRBD1 (5 bases). This CDR3 spans 14 amino acids. Looked up from germline, CDR1 is SGHRS and CDR2 is YFSETQ. V was trimmed by 0 bases and J by 11 bases, leaving 17 bases between them.

V gene TRBV12-3 or TRBV12-4 combines with J gene TRBJ1-2; unclear D gene. Trimming cost V 3 bases and J 2 bases, with 10 bases left between them. This CDR3 spans 14 amino acids. The CDR3 here is CASSFGLANYGYTF. CDR3 DNA sequence: TGTGCCAGCAGTTTTGGACTGGCCAACTATGGCTACACCTTC.

The chain joins TRBV24-1 to TRBJ2-3; TRBD1 might be the D (5 bases). The CDR3 contains 13 residues. Trimming shortened V by 4 bases and J by 14 bases, and 18 bases separated the two germline ends. Germline assignment: CDR1 KGHDR and CDR2 SFDVKD. CDR3 protein: CATSEDGRPGPYF. The DNA for the CDR3 is TGTGCCACCAGTGAGGACGGACGGCCAGGGCCGTATTTT.

This clonotype occurred a few times. The V and J genes are TRBV28 and TRBJ2-4; D is undetermined. The CDR3 extends over 16 amino acids. V lost 3 bases and J lost 1, with 13 bases in between. CDR1 is MDHEN, CDR2 SYDVKM, per germline. The CDR3, as DNA: TGTGCCAGCAGTTTCCTCCGGATGGGGGCCAAAAACATTCAGTACTTC. This codes for CASSFLRMGAKNIQYF.

This clonotype was counted at least ten times. The chain is built from TRBV5-1 and TRBJ1-1; a weak D match, TRBD1 (5 bases). Germline V lookup: CDR1 SGHRS, CDR2 YFSETQ. This CDR3 is 16 amino acids long. The germline V and J ends were trimmed by 4 bases and 0 bases, with 16 bases remaining between them. The CDR3 loop reads CASSPTTQDMNTEAFF. CDR3 coding DNA: TGCGCCAGCAGCCCCACAACACAGGACATGAACACTGAAGCTTTCTTT.

The chain couples TRBV4-3 to TRBJ2-1; D is uncertain. V lost 2 bases and J lost 8, with 7 bases in between. Germline loops: CDR1 LGHNA, CDR2 YSLEER. The CDR3 runs 12 residues. The CDR3 here is CASSQIGYEQFF. CDR3 bases: TGCGCCAGCAGCCAAATCGGGTATGAGCAGTTCTTC.

The chain combines TRBV11-2 with TRBJ2-2; D ambiguous. The germline V and J ends were trimmed by 5 bases and 0 bases, with 10 bases remaining between them. Per the germline V gene, CDR1 is SGHAT and CDR2 is FQNNGV. The CDR3 consists of 15 residues. CDR3 coding DNA: TGTGCCAGCAGCCCACTCAAATCGAACACCGGGGAGCTGTTTTTT. Protein sequence: CASSPLKSNTGELFF. The variable domain in full, completed from reference TRBV11-2 and TRBJ2-2, reads EAGVAQSPRYKIIEKRQSVAFWCNPISGHATLYWYQQILGQGPKLLIQFQNNGVVDDSQLPKDRFSAERLKGVDSTLKIQPAKLEDSAVYLCASSPLKSNTGELFFGEGSRLTVL.

This clonotype was detected once. The J gene is TRBJ1-5, the V gene TRBV5-5, with no clear D. V was cut by 1 base and J by 7 bases, with 15 bases left in between. In germline, CDR1 is SGHKS, CDR2 YYEKEE (reference sequence). The CDR3 loop spans 15 amino acids. CDR3 sequence: CASSLWWGVGQPQHF. The CDR3 DNA reads TGTGCCAGCAGCTTGTGGTGGGGAGTTGGGCAGCCCCAGCATTTT.

This clonotype was picked up many times. The chain is built from TRBV4-1 and TRBJ2-3, with 10 bases identical to TRBD2. The germline CDR1 and CDR2 sequences are MGHRA and YSYEKL. V gave up 4 bases and J gave up 2 bases; unmatched junction bases: 12. The CDR3 has 18 residues. In DNA, the CDR3 is TGCGCCAGCAGCCCCAGATGGGGTCTAGCGGGAGACACAGATACGCAGTATTTT. It is translated as CASSPRWGLAGDTDTQYF.

This clonotype showed up many times. V usage is TRBV5-1 and J usage is TRBJ2-5, with D perhaps given as TRBD1 or TRBD2 (5 bases each). CDR3 size: 14 residues. The V and J ends lost 5 bases and 1 base respectively, with 12 bases between them. Germline lookup yields CDR1 SGHRS and CDR2 YFSETQ. CDR3 in DNA: TGCGCCAGCAGTTCGGGGCTGATCCAAGAGACCCAGTACTTC. This gives the protein CASSSGLIQETQYF.

V gene TRBV20-1 combines with J gene TRBJ2-7; a possible D gene is TRBD1 (5 bases). CDR1 and CDR2 (germline): DFQATT, SNEGSKA (reference sequence). V lost 3 bases, J lost 4 bases, and 10 bases lay in between. This CDR3 contains 12 residues. The CDR3 reads CSARMGPYEQYF. DNA of the CDR3: TGCAGTGCTAGGATGGGGCCTTACGAGCAGTACTTC.

This clonotype appeared many times. The chain links TRBV11-2 to TRBJ2-1; a weak D match, TRBD2 (6 bases). V was trimmed by 1 base and J by 4 bases, leaving 11 bases between them. The CDR3 loop spans 15 amino acids. Germline V CDR1 and CDR2: SGHAT, FQNNGV. CDR3 loop: CASSLVAGTYNEQFF. DNA for the CDR3: TGTGCCAGCAGCTTAGTAGCCGGGACTTACAATGAGCAGTTCTTC.

This clonotype showed up many times. The chain recombines TRBV2 with TRBJ2-7; D is undetermined. CDR3 length equals 14 residues. CDR1 and CDR2 (germline): SNHLY, FYNNEI. V shed 2 bases and J shed 2 bases, with 10 bases lying between them. CDR3 sequence (DNA): TGTGCCAGCAGTGAAAGTGGCTCACCCTACGAGCAGTACTTC. As protein: CASSESGSPYEQYF.